A selection of T cell receptor beta chains follows, all from one sample in a study of graft-versus-host responses after intestinal transplantation. TCRdb's copy holds only in-frame clones and misses some; the assay was immunoSEQ multiplex PCR. The top ten clones hold approximately 0.18% of a sample with around 120,000 clones, approximately 90% of them seen once. Their target antigens are unknown. The specimen was unstimulated CD4+ T cells sorted from spleen or lymph node cells, collected before intestinal transplant. Receptors originate from a human donor who received an intestinal transplant. Both conserved end residues are trimmed from each CDR3.

J: TRBJ2-3
V: TRBV4-3
CDR3: ASSQAVRTSRLDTQY

J: TRBJ2-5
V: TRBV7-7
CDR3: ASSFQSGAGGETQY

J: TRBJ2-5
V: TRBV5-5
CDR3: ASSLGTESVGETQY

J: TRBJ1-4
V: TRBV27
CDR3: ASSLGQAYNEKLF

J: TRBJ2-5
V: TRBV10-2
CDR3: ASSESGRGGETQY

J: TRBJ2-5
V: TRBV7-3
CDR3: ASSLSQLETQY

J: TRBJ1-1
V: TRBV23-1
CDR3: ASSQWDSPNTEAF

J: TRBJ1-3
V: TRBV4-1
CDR3: ASSQDRMGAAGNTIY

J: TRBJ2-1
V: TRBV6-5
CDR3: ASSPRGTSYNEQF

J: TRBJ1-2
V: TRBV18
CDR3: ASSPGQGDHVGYT

J: TRBJ2-7
V: TRBV10-3
CDR3: AMRPGTGSYEQY

J: TRBJ2-3
V: TRBV5-4
CDR3: ASSRGPNTDTQY

J: TRBJ1-4
V: TRBV6-5
CDR3: ASSQGPNEKLF

J: TRBJ2-5
V: TRBV25-1
CDR3: ASRRGQGVYGETQY

J: TRBJ2-1
V: TRBV19
CDR3: ASSISAASGNDEQF

J: TRBJ2-7
V: TRBV30
CDR3: AWAPGQPSYEQY

J: TRBJ2-4
V: TRBV12-5
CDR3: ASAPPGQGVLS

J: TRBJ2-2
V: TRBV7-3
CDR3: ASSPWSGSNTGELF

J: TRBJ2-7
V: TRBV6-5
CDR3: ASSPQGLGEQY

J: TRBJ2-3
V: TRBV6-5
CDR3: ASSLLTGTVDTQY

J: TRBJ2-1
V: TRBV2
CDR3: ASSPGQGWNEQF

J: TRBJ1-5
V: TRBV6-5
CDR3: ASSLGQSNQPQH

J: TRBJ2-1
V: TRBV2
CDR3: ASSNPGLADAYNEQF

J: TRBJ2-1
V: TRBV4-2
CDR3: ASSQSPGLENEQF

J: TRBJ2-3
V: TRBV18
CDR3: ASSTGATDTQY

J: TRBJ1-6
V: TRBV27
CDR3: ASGDRGLPLH